The 30 T cell receptor beta chains below come from one sample, sequenced in a study of blood T cell repertoires in COVID-19. Sequencing was performed with immunoSEQ multiplex PCR; in TCRdb, only in-frame clones are kept and a portion is missing. Of some 170,000 clones in the sample, roughly nine tenths were seen once. Sequenced input: peripheral blood. The origin of the receptors is a man between 60 and 75 years old with active or convalescent COVID-19.

The chain is built from TRBV2 and TRBJ2-7; D is perhaps TRBD2 (6 bases). This CDR3 is 14 amino acids long. Germline values: CDR1 SNHLY, CDR2 FYNNEI. Trimming pared 7 bases from V and 6 bases from J, leaving 19 bases between. DNA of the CDR3: TGTGCCAGCATTCCGAGACTAGTCTTGTCCGAGCAGTACTTC. It translates to CASIPRLVLSEQYF.

The chain recombines TRBV5-1 with TRBJ2-7; D may be TRBD1 (6 bases). In germline, CDR1 is SGHRS, CDR2 YFSETQ. V lost 4 bases and J 9 bases, leaving 14 bases between the germline ends. There are 12 residues in the CDR3. The CDR3 loop is CASSEQGRGQYF. CDR3 nucleotide sequence: TGCGCCAGCAGCGAACAGGGAAGGGGGCAGTACTTC.

V and J are TRBV28 and TRBJ2-7, with 8 bases fitting TRBD1. The CDR3 is made up of 13 amino acids. V shed 7 bases and J 0 bases; nucleotides not matched to a gene: 2. In germline, CDR1 is MDHEN, CDR2 SYDVKM. The DNA for the CDR3 is TGTGCCAGCAACAGGGGGGACTCCTACGAGCAGTACTTC. Amino acid sequence: CASNRGDSYEQYF.

V gene TRBV6-1 combines with J gene TRBJ1-5, with TRBD1 identical over 8 bases. CDR1 and CDR2 (germline): MNHNS, SASEGT. Losses at the gene ends were 3 bases for V and 4 bases for J; bases not matched to a gene: 8. This CDR3 is built from 16 residues. CDR3 nucleotides: TGTGCCAGCAGTGACGACGGACAGGGTTTGAATCAGCCCCAGCATTTT. The encoded protein is CASSDDGQGLNQPQHF.

This chain joins TRBV7-6 and TRBJ2-3, with 10 bases fitting TRBD2. Losses at the gene ends were 4 bases for V and 2 bases for J; bases not matched to a gene: 6. Germline values: CDR1 SGHVS, CDR2 FNYEAQ. There are 16 residues in the CDR3. The CDR3 loop is CASSSRLAGLTDTQYF. CDR3 DNA sequence: TGTGCCAGCAGCTCGCGACTAGCGGGCCTCACAGATACGCAGTATTTT.

V usage is TRBV3-1 (or the pseudogene TRBV3-2) and J usage is TRBJ2-7; D unresolved. V lost 1 base and J 1 base, leaving 2 bases between the germline ends. Looked up from germline, CDR1 is LGHDT and CDR2 is YNNKEL (reference sequence). The CDR3 has 12 amino acids. The CDR3 here is CASSQVSYEQYF. The CDR3 DNA reads TGTGCCAGCAGCCAAGTATCCTACGAGCAGTACTTC.

CDR3 in amino acids: CASSPPGSGANVLTF. The DNA for the CDR3 is TGCGCCAGCAGCCCCCCCGGCTCTGGGGCCAACGTCCTGACTTTC. The J gene is TRBJ2-6, the V gene TRBV4-1; no firm D call. Trimming took 4 bases from V and 0 from J, leaving 7 bases between them. Germline-derived CDR1 and CDR2 are MGHRA and YSYEKL. This CDR3 comprises 15 residues.

The CDR3 DNA sequence: TGTGCTAGTGGTATTGGGGACTTTTCTCTCACAGATACGCAGTATTTT. As protein: CASGIGDFSLTDTQYF. This chain joins TRBV12-5 and TRBJ2-3, with TRBD2 as a possible D gene (6 bases). From germline, CDR1 is LGHNT and CDR2 FRNRAP. Trimming pared 5 bases from V and 2 bases from J, leaving 17 bases between. The CDR3 sequence is 16 residues long. Full variable domain (remainder filled in from reference TRBV12-5 and TRBJ2-3): DARVTQTPRHKVTEMGQEVTMRCQPILGHNTVFWYRQTMMQGLELLAYFRNRAPLDDSGMPKDRFSAEMPDATLATLKIQPSEPRDSAVYFCASGIGDFSLTDTQYFGPGTRLTVL.

V is TRBV5-1 and J is TRBJ1-1, with TRBD1 matching 8 bases. This CDR3 is built from 16 residues. Trimming took 4 bases from V and 0 from J; bases not matched to a gene: 8. CDR1 and CDR2 from the germline V gene are SGHRS and YFSETQ. For the CDR3, the DNA is TGCGCCAGCAGCCCGGGGGACAGGAGTATGAACACTGAAGCTTTCTTT. This encodes CASSPGDRSMNTEAFF.

The chain uses TRBV19 and TRBJ2-3, with 9 bases lining up with TRBD2. The V gene end was trimmed by 10 bases and the J gene end by 8 bases; junction bases not matched to a gene: 10. The V gene's germline CDR1 is LNHDA and CDR2 SQIVND (reference sequence). This CDR3 comprises 13 residues. CDR3 nucleotides: TGTGCCACAATTAGCGGGGGAAAGGGTACGCAGTATTTT. Its translation is CATISGGKGTQYF.

This clone was picked up one time. The chain uses TRBV9 and TRBJ2-3, with D perhaps matching TRBD2 (5 bases). CDR1 and CDR2 (germline): SGDLS, YYNGEE. The CDR3 runs 16 residues. The V and J ends lost 4 bases and 2 bases respectively, with 17 bases between them. The CDR3 spells CASSQDPGTHTDTQYF. Here the CDR3 DNA reads TGTGCCAGCAGCCAGGACCCGGGAACACACACAGATACGCAGTATTTT.

This clone was counted only a few times. This chain joins TRBV7-9 and TRBJ2-7, with D unresolved. Trimming took 0 bases from V and 5 from J, leaving 8 bases between them. CDR1 and CDR2 from the germline V gene are SEHNR and FQNEAQ (reference sequence). CDR3 length: 13 amino acids. The CDR3: CASSLAAQDEQYF. DNA of the CDR3: TGTGCCAGCAGCTTAGCGGCCCAAGACGAGCAGTACTTC. Full variable domain (outside the CDR3, taken from reference TRBV7-9 and TRBJ2-7): DTGVSQNPRHKITKRGQNVTFRCDPISEHNRLYWYRQTLGQGPEFLTYFQNEAQLEKSRLLSDRFSAERPKGSFSTLEIQRTEQGDSAMYLCASSLAAQDEQYFGPGTRLTVT.

V gene TRBV6-5 combines with J gene TRBJ1-1; 10 bases fit TRBD1. The CDR3 loop spans 12 amino acids. V shed 4 bases, J shed 11 bases, and the junction held 4 bases outside the gene matches. Germline CDR1 MNHEY, CDR2 SVGAGI. The CDR3 sequence is CASSSPGQGAFF. As DNA, the CDR3 is TGTGCCAGCAGTTCACCGGGACAGGGGGCTTTCTTT.

The chain recombines TRBV5-1 with TRBJ2-1, with 14 bases fitting TRBD2. With 0 bases clipped from V and 10 bases from J, the junction kept 9 bases outside the gene matches. The CDR3 consists of 17 residues. The V gene's germline CDR1 is SGHRS and CDR2 YFSETQ. CDR3 in DNA: TGCGCCAGCAGCTTGGAGGGCGGGGGACTAGCGGGAGAAGAGCAGTTCTTC. This sequence encodes CASSLEGGGLAGEEQFF.

The chain employs TRBV6-6 and TRBJ1-5; TRBD1 is a possible D gene (5 bases). The CDR3 consists of 13 residues. Looked up from germline, CDR1 is MNHNY and CDR2 is SVGAGI (reference sequence). V shed 6 bases and J shed 6 bases, with 12 bases lying between them. CDR3 residues: CASSLQGGQPQHF. CDR3 DNA: TGTGCCAGCAGCCTCCAGGGCGGTCAGCCCCAGCATTTT.

The chain couples TRBV3-1 (or the pseudogene TRBV3-2) to TRBJ2-1; D is perhaps TRBD2 (5 bases). Germline CDR1 LGHDT, CDR2 YNNKEL (reference sequence). Trimming took 0 bases from V and 9 from J, leaving 12 bases between them. This CDR3 has 14 amino acids. For the CDR3, the DNA is TGTGCCAGCAGCCAAGATGGGAGATTGAGTGAGCAGTTCTTC. It encodes CASSQDGRLSEQFF.

This chain connects TRBV7-9 to TRBJ2-7; 10 nucleotides align to TRBD2. In germline, CDR1 is SEHNR, CDR2 FQNEAQ (reference sequence). The CDR3 consists of 14 residues. V lost 3 bases and J lost 2; bases outside the gene matches: 1. The CDR3 DNA reads as TGTGCCAGCAGCTTTCTAGCGGGAGCCTACGAGCAGTACTTC. Its protein is CASSFLAGAYEQYF.

This clone was picked up one time. The V gene is TRBV24-1, the J gene TRBJ2-2; tentatively, D is TRBD2 (5 bases). CDR3 length: 15 amino acids. The ends were cut back, 2 bases at V and 4 bases at J, with 10 bases in the middle. Germline CDR1 and CDR2: KGHDR and SFDVKD. CDR3 amino acids: CATSDSGISTGELFF. For the CDR3, the DNA is TGTGCCACCAGTGATTCCGGGATCTCCACCGGGGAGCTGTTTTTT.

The chain joins TRBV10-3 to TRBJ2-3, with D perhaps TRBD1 (5 bases). CDR3 length equals 15 residues. CDR1 ENHRY and CDR2 SYGVKD come from the germline V gene. Trimming stripped 1 base from V and 2 bases from J, with 10 bases between. The CDR3 here is CAISELGQATDTQYF. The CDR3 DNA reads as TGTGCCATCAGTGAGTTGGGGCAAGCCACAGATACGCAGTATTTT.

J is TRBJ2-3 and V is TRBV4-2; D call uncertain. CDR1 and CDR2 (germline): LGHNA, YNFKEQ. The CDR3 is 13 residues long. The V end was cut by 1 base, the J end by 4 bases, with 6 bases between. The CDR3 protein is CASSQGRADTQYF. CDR3 DNA: TGTGCCAGCAGCCAAGGCCGGGCAGATACGCAGTATTTT.

The chain employs TRBV19 and TRBJ2-5; perhaps TRBD1 as D (6 bases). The CDR3 runs 14 residues. Germline-derived CDR1 and CDR2 are LNHDA and SQIVND (reference sequence). V was pared by 9 bases and J by 5 bases, with 19 bases between. The CDR3 DNA is TGTGCCAGCACTAGGAGTGGGCAGGGGGAGACCCAGTACTTC. It encodes CASTRSGQGETQYF.

The chain joins TRBV11-2 to TRBJ2-5; 15 nucleotides line up with TRBD2. Germline CDR1 and CDR2: SGHAT and FQNNGV. CDR3 size: 18 residues. The V and J ends lost 1 base and 0 bases, in that order; junction bases with no gene match: 3. CDR3 nucleotide sequence: TGTGCCAGCAGCTTAGGAGGACTAGCGGGGGGGTACCAAGAGACCCAGTACTTC. Its translation is CASSLGGLAGGYQETQYF. Full variable domain (outside the CDR3, taken from reference TRBV11-2 and TRBJ2-5): EAGVAQSPRYKIIEKRQSVAFWCNPISGHATLYWYQQILGQGPKLLIQFQNNGVVDDSQLPKDRFSAERLKGVDSTLKIQPAKLEDSAVYLCASSLGGLAGGYQETQYFGPGTRLLVL.

V is TRBV28 and J is TRBJ1-2; 7 bases map to TRBD1. CDR3 size: 13 residues. J lost 9 bases, V lost 5 bases, and 9 bases had no gene match. Germline V gene sequence: CDR1 MDHEN, CDR2 SYDVKM. CDR3: CASSPTGPPSYTF. The CDR3 DNA sequence: TGTGCCAGCAGTCCGACAGGGCCACCGAGCTACACCTTC.

The chain recombines TRBV10-2 with TRBJ2-1; TRBD2 aligns across 13 bases. Germline values: CDR1 WSHSY, CDR2 SAAADI. The CDR3 is 16 residues long. Trimming at V came to 8 bases and at J to 5 bases, leaving 9 bases not matched to a gene. This chain's CDR3 is CASGSTSGRFHNEQFF. For the CDR3, the DNA is TGCGCCAGCGGCTCGACTAGCGGGAGGTTCCACAATGAGCAGTTCTTC.

The gene calls are TRBV7-9 and TRBJ2-7; 8 bases align to TRBD2. This CDR3 is 16 amino acids long. Germline V gives CDR1 SEHNR, CDR2 FQNEAQ (reference sequence). V shed 2 bases and J 0 bases; nucleotides not matched to a gene: 6. The CDR3 protein is CASSLRPGLDSYEQYF. Here the CDR3 DNA reads TGTGCCAGCAGCTTACGACCGGGACTAGACTCCTACGAGCAGTACTTC.

As DNA, the CDR3 is TGCGCCAGCAGCGCTGAGCTAGCCGTTTCGGAGCAGTACTTC. Translated: CASSAELAVSEQYF. This rearrangement joins TRBV4-1 to TRBJ2-7; D perhaps matches TRBD2 (5 bases). The CDR3 has 14 amino acids. Trimming took 5 bases from V and 7 from J, leaving 18 bases between them. The germline V gene encodes CDR1 MGHRA and CDR2 YSYEKL.

This clone was recorded once. V is TRBV27 and J is TRBJ2-5; 11 bases agree with TRBD2. Germline V gene lookup returns CDR1 MNHEY and CDR2 SMNVEV (reference sequence). The CDR3 has 16 residues. V was clipped by 4 bases and J by 4 bases; unmatched bases: 8. CDR3 amino acids: CASSWLIAGGLETQYF. The CDR3 nucleotides read TGTGCCAGCAGTTGGCTAATAGCGGGAGGGTTAGAGACCCAGTACTTC.

The chain is built from TRBV19 and TRBJ1-2, with D tentatively TRBD1 (6 bases). Germline CDR1 and CDR2: LNHDA and SQIVND (reference sequence). V lost 1 base and J 4 bases, leaving 16 bases between the germline ends. This CDR3 region has 16 residues. The CDR3 region has the DNA TGTGCCAGTAGTATAGGGGACAACTTGAGGGGCTATGGCTACACCTTC. This gives the protein CASSIGDNLRGYGYTF.

This chain uses TRBV24-1 with TRBJ1-2; maybe TRBD1 (6 bases). Germline V gives CDR1 KGHDR, CDR2 SFDVKD. CDR3 length: 17 residues. V lost 7 bases, J lost 4 bases, and 24 bases lay in between. In DNA form, the CDR3 reads TGTGCCACCAGGCCACCCCTGGGGCAGGGGCCGCCCTATGGCTACACCTTC. Its protein is CATRPPLGQGPPYGYTF.

The chain is built from TRBV11-2 and TRBJ2-7, with TRBD2 matching over 10 bases. This CDR3 is built from 15 residues. CDR1 and CDR2 from the germline V gene are SGHAT and FQNNGV. The trim removed 5 bases at V and 2 bases at J, leaving 6 bases unmatched. Here the CDR3 DNA reads TGTGCCAGCAGCGTCTCAGCGGGAGGGCCCTACGAGCAGTACTTC. Translating it yields CASSVSAGGPYEQYF. Full variable domain (outside the CDR3, taken from reference TRBV11-2 and TRBJ2-7): EAGVAQSPRYKIIEKRQSVAFWCNPISGHATLYWYQQILGQGPKLLIQFQNNGVVDDSQLPKDRFSAERLKGVDSTLKIQPAKLEDSAVYLCASSVSAGGPYEQYFGPGTRLTVT.